A single sample is the source of the 8 T cell receptor beta chains below, sequenced in a study of OX40 agonist ivuxolimab in advanced cancers. Data came from immunoSEQ multiplex PCR; TCRdb stores just in-frame clones and leaves some out. The data contain around 63,000 clones, around 90% of them seen just once; the ten biggest clones take up 1% to 1.2%. This specimen was CD4+ or CD8+ T cells sorted from blood, taken in a trial of the OX40 agonist ivuxolimab. The receptors come from an adult with an advanced solid tumor such as melanoma, head and neck, liver or kidney cancer.

The genes are TRBV15 and TRBJ1-1; no firm D call. The V and J ends lost 2 bases and 2 bases respectively, with 12 bases between them. This CDR3 contains 15 residues. The germline V gene has CDR1 LNHNV and CDR2 YYDKDF (reference sequence). The CDR3 DNA sequence: TGTGCCACCAGCAGAAAGGTTAGAGACAACACTGAAGCTTTCTTT. It specifies CATSRKVRDNTEAFF.

The chain combines TRBV6-1 with TRBJ1-1, with no clear D. The germline V and J ends were trimmed by 3 bases and 1 base, with 6 bases remaining between them. Per germline, CDR1 MNHNS and CDR2 SASEGT. The CDR3 length is 13 residues. CDR3 coding DNA: TGTGCCAGCAGTGAGAACCAGAACACTGAAGCTTTCTTT. Its translation is CASSENQNTEAFF.

This clone was seen only once. The CDR3 here is CASSLQGDSGANVLTF. DNA for the CDR3: TGTGCCAGCAGCTTACAAGGCGACTCTGGGGCCAACGTCCTGACTTTC. The chain uses TRBV7-2 and TRBJ2-6, with no clear D. CDR1 is SGHTA, CDR2 FQGNSA, per germline. The V and J ends lost 2 bases and 0 bases respectively, with 8 bases between them. This CDR3 is built from 16 residues. Using reference TRBV7-2 and TRBJ2-6 for the parts outside the CDR3, the full variable domain is GAGVSQSPSNKVTEKGKDVELRCDPISGHTALYWYRQSLGQGLEFLIYFQGNSAPDKSGLPSDRFSAERTGGSVSTLTIQRTQQEDSAVYLCASSLQGDSGANVLTFGAGSRLTVL.

The rearrangement uses TRBV4-2 and TRBJ2-1, with TRBD2 identical over 9 bases. The CDR3 consists of 18 residues. Looked up from germline, CDR1 is LGHNA and CDR2 is YNFKEQ. Unmatched junction bases numbered 14, after V lost 1 base and J lost 7 bases. As DNA, the CDR3 is TGTGCCAGCAGCCAAGCCCCACCCCGGCTAGCGGGGTCAAATGAGCAGTTCTTC. Protein product: CASSQAPPRLAGSNEQFF.

This clone was counted a single time. This sequence joins TRBV7-2 and TRBJ2-7; the D is unclear. V was clipped by 0 bases and J by 3 bases, with 9 bases between them. The CDR3 has 14 amino acids. Per germline, CDR1 SGHTA and CDR2 FQGNSA. The CDR3 DNA follows: TGTGCCAGCAGCTTAGCAGGATCGCTCTACGAGCAGTACTTC. Its protein product is CASSLAGSLYEQYF.

The chain combines TRBV28 with TRBJ2-2; 12 nucleotides agree with TRBD2. The length of the CDR3 is 18 residues. With 5 bases clipped from V and 4 bases from J, the junction kept 11 bases outside the gene matches. Germline loops: CDR1 MDHEN, CDR2 SYDVKM. The CDR3 is CASSPRLAGETPTGELFF. DNA of the CDR3: TGTGCCAGCAGTCCCCGACTAGCGGGGGAAACGCCCACCGGGGAGCTGTTTTTT.

This chain joins TRBV27 and TRBJ1-1; TRBD1 might be the D (6 bases). Germline V gene sequence: CDR1 MNHEY, CDR2 SMNVEV (reference sequence). There are 12 residues in the CDR3. Trimming stripped 6 bases from V and 4 bases from J, with 9 bases between. The CDR3 region is CASRTGFTEAFF. Here the CDR3 DNA reads TGTGCCAGCAGGACAGGTTTCACTGAAGCTTTCTTT.

This clone was seen only once. Other DNA sequences in the same sample also yield this CDR3. The chain combines TRBV7-9 with TRBJ1-2; maybe TRBD1 (6 bases). The CDR3 spans 12 residues. V was clipped by 5 bases and J by 6 bases, with 10 bases between them. Germline V gene sequence: CDR1 SEHNR, CDR2 FQNEAQ (reference sequence). The CDR3 DNA sequence: TGTGCCAGCAGCCCTAGGACAGATGGCTACACCTTC. Its translation is CASSPRTDGYTF.